This T cell receptor (beta chain) stems from a study of human T cells and chemical hapten exposure. General study points: Each of the donors had alopecia, so their immune responses may not resemble those of healthy people.

MiXCR, applied by TCRdb to the RACE reads, yields one record per CDR3 protein. The sample consists of about 170,000 distinct CDR3 sequences, 25% to 35% of them appearing once. As for this clonotype: Its antigen is currently unknown.

The CDR3 sequence is 14 residues long. Trimming took 1 base from V and 6 from J; bases not matched to a gene: 4. Germline V gene data show CDR1 as MGHRA and CDR2 as YSYEKL. Documented time point: patch test 3, about 24 weeks after DPC sensitization. Documented treatment: therapeutic diphenylcyclopropenone sensitization with weekly scalp DPC. The TCR was taken from a woman under 30 with alopecia areata. Some clones in this sample may be carry-over from other donors' samples. The chain uses TRBV4-1 and TRBJ1-2; 8 bases map to TRBD1. Material: whole blood, obtained in connection with sensitization to the hapten diphenylcyclopropenone (DPC). This CDR3 reads CASSQGYRGDGYTF. The CDR3, as DNA: TGCGCCAGCAGCCAAGGATACAGGGGGGATGGCTACACCTTC.